A single sample is the source of the 20 T cell receptor beta chains below, sequenced in a study of sequential checkpoint blockade in melanoma. Treatment defined: randomized to nivolumab then ipilimumab (arm A) or the reverse (arm B). Generated by immunoSEQ multiplex PCR, the TCRdb table keeps only in-frame clones and is missing some. This table has around 34,000 clones, around 82% appearing once. The sequenced sample was CD8+ T cells sorted from blood (inferred from file names), obtained from a patient given nivolumab and ipilimumab in sequence. These receptors all stem from a human donor with melanoma.

The V gene is TRBV19, the J gene TRBJ2-1, with 12 nucleotides matching TRBD2. In germline, CDR1 is LNHDA, CDR2 SQIVND (reference sequence). V was clipped by 2 bases and J by 7 bases; unmatched bases: 6. The CDR3 has 16 residues. DNA for the CDR3: TGTGCCAGTAGTATATCTAGCGGGGGGGCCTTAAATGAGCAGTTCTTC. It yields the protein CASSISSGGALNEQFF. The entire variable domain, with the rest obtained from reference TRBV19 and TRBJ2-1, is as follows: DGGITQSPKYLFRKEGQNVTLSCEQNLNHDAMYWYRQDPGQGLRLIYYSQIVNDFQKGDIAEGYSVSREKKESFPLTVTSAQKNPTAFYLCASSISSGGALNEQFFGPGTRLTVL.

The chain links TRBV27 to TRBJ1-2; D remains unclear. Germline V gives CDR1 MNHEY, CDR2 SMNVEV (reference sequence). V lost 3 bases to trimming and J lost 7 bases, with 12 bases between them. The CDR3 length is 13 residues. CDR3 coding DNA: TGTGCCAGCAGTTTTCGGCAGGATATTGGCTACACCTTC. The encoded protein is CASSFRQDIGYTF.

The rearrangement links TRBV14 to TRBJ2-7, with D possibly matching TRBD1 (5 bases). V was pared by 4 bases and J by 2 bases, with 12 bases between. The germline CDR1 and CDR2 sequences are SGHDN and FVKESK. There are 14 residues in the CDR3. This chain's CDR3 is CASSPQGNPYEQYF. Here the CDR3 DNA reads TGTGCCAGCAGCCCGCAGGGAAATCCCTACGAGCAGTACTTC.

The chain combines TRBV27 with TRBJ2-1; maybe TRBD2 (5 bases). This CDR3 has 15 amino acids. Germline values: CDR1 MNHEY, CDR2 SMNVEV (reference sequence). V gave up 3 bases and J gave up 3 bases, with 12 bases separating them. The DNA for the CDR3 is TGTGCCAGCAGTTTGAGGGCCCCCATCTACAATGAGCAGTTCTTC. Amino acid sequence: CASSLRAPIYNEQFF.

The chain is built from TRBV27 and TRBJ1-1, with TRBD1 as a possible D gene (5 bases). Trimming cost V 0 bases and J 14 bases, with 16 bases left between them. Germline V CDR1 and CDR2: MNHEY, SMNVEV (reference sequence). The CDR3 is 13 residues long. CDR3 sequence (DNA): TGTGCCAGCAGTTTATCTAGTGGCTCAGGGCGATTCTTT. Translation gives CASSLSSGSGRFF.

V and J are TRBV11-2 and TRBJ2-7; TRBD2 is a possible D gene (5 bases). Deletions cut 3 bases from V and 2 bases from J, with 8 bases between. The CDR3 covers 13 residues. Germline V gene sequence: CDR1 SGHAT, CDR2 FQNNGV. The CDR3 loop is CASSFGVTYEQYF. CDR3 coding DNA: TGTGCCAGCAGCTTCGGGGTTACCTACGAGCAGTACTTC.

This rearrangement joins TRBV15 to TRBJ1-2; no firm D call. The CDR3 has 11 residues. The V and J ends lost 3 bases and 4 bases respectively, with 3 bases between them. Germline V CDR1 and CDR2: LNHNV, YYDKDF (reference sequence). CDR3 nucleotide sequence: TGTGCCACCAGCAGCCTCTATGGCTACACCTTC. Translating it yields CATSSLYGYTF.

The J gene is TRBJ2-4, the V gene TRBV1; the D call in the table, TRBD2, was not verified against the DNA. TRBV1 is given as a pseudogene. The CDR3 contains 19 residues. CDR3 region: CTSSQDHGVGAGPKNIQYF. DNA of the CDR3: TGCACCAGCAGCCAAGATCATGGGGTAGGAGCGGGACCCAAAAACATTCAGTACTTC.

The chain carries TRBV5-4 and TRBJ2-5, with 8 positions matching TRBD2. CDR3 size: 17 residues. Germline CDR1 and CDR2: SGHNT and YYREEE (reference sequence). V lost 3 bases to trimming and J lost 6 bases; unmatched junction nucleotides: 16. The CDR3 protein is CASSSLAGPVGGKTQYF. As DNA, the CDR3 is TGTGCCAGCAGCTCCTTAGCGGGACCTGTAGGTGGCAAGACCCAGTACTTC.

This clone was found a few times. The chain employs TRBV2 and TRBJ2-7; a possible D gene is TRBD1 (5 bases). Germline-derived CDR1 and CDR2 are SNHLY and FYNNEI. The germline V and J ends were trimmed by 2 bases and 0 bases, with 11 bases remaining between them. The CDR3 totals 15 residues. The CDR3 region is CASSESRVNSYEQYF. The CDR3 nucleotides read TGTGCCAGCAGTGAATCCAGGGTGAACTCCTACGAGCAGTACTTC.

The chain carries TRBV7-2 and TRBJ2-3; 11 bases agree with TRBD2. CDR3 length equals 16 residues. From germline, CDR1 is SGHTA and CDR2 FQGNSA. Germline trimming cut 4 bases from V and 2 bases from J; bases unmatched to any gene: 5. CDR3 protein: CASSSLAGGYTDTQYF. The CDR3 nucleotides are TGTGCCAGCAGCTCGTTAGCGGGGGGGTACACAGATACGCAGTATTTT.

This clone was picked up a small number of times. The rearrangement uses TRBV7-2 and TRBJ2-7; D perhaps matches TRBD2 (6 bases). There are 15 residues in the CDR3. The V gene lost 5 bases and the J gene lost 3 bases, with 17 bases spanning the gap. Germline V lookup: CDR1 SGHTA, CDR2 FQGNSA. The CDR3 loop reads CASSPERDGSYEQYF. The DNA for the CDR3 is TGTGCCAGCAGCCCGGAACGGGACGGGAGCTACGAGCAGTACTTC. Supplemented by reference TRBV7-2 and TRBJ2-7, the full variable domain reads GAGVSQSPSNKVTEKGKDVELRCDPISGHTALYWYRQSLGQGLEFLIYFQGNSAPDKSGLPSDRFSAERTGGSVSTLTIQRTQQEDSAVYLCASSPERDGSYEQYFGPGTRLTVT.

V is TRBV5-1 and J is TRBJ2-7; D might be TRBD1 (6 bases). The CDR3 is 15 amino acids. Trimming took off 4 bases at V and 0 bases at J, with 14 bases between the two ends. CDR1 SGHRS and CDR2 YFSETQ come from the germline V gene. The CDR3 DNA follows: TGCGCCAGCAGCAAAAGCGACAGGCCCTCCTACGAGCAGTACTTC. Its protein product is CASSKSDRPSYEQYF.

This clone occurred a few times. The V and J genes are TRBV28 and TRBJ2-1, with 8 positions matching TRBD2. The CDR3 sequence is 15 residues long. Germline V gives CDR1 MDHEN, CDR2 SYDVKM. Germline trimming cut 6 bases from V and 4 bases from J; bases unmatched to any gene: 8. As DNA, the CDR3 is TGTGCCAGCAGCACTTCTCAGCGGGGGTACAATGAGCAGTTCTTC. Its translation is CASSTSQRGYNEQFF. The complete variable domain, with remaining parts taken from reference TRBV28 and TRBJ2-1, reads DVKVTQSSRYLVKRTGEKVFLECVQDMDHENMFWYRQDPGLGLRLIYFSYDVKMKEKGDIPEGYSVSREKKERFSLILESASTNQTSMYLCASSTSQRGYNEQFFGPGTRLTVL.

The chain couples TRBV28 to TRBJ2-1; 11 nucleotides agree with TRBD1. This CDR3 has 18 residues. The ends lost 8 bases at V and 3 bases at J; junction bases unmatched: 15. The germline V gene has CDR1 MDHEN and CDR2 SYDVKM. The CDR3 DNA is TGTGCCAGCCAATCGCTACTCCTCGGGACAGGGGGCTACAATGAGCAGTTCTTC. Protein product: CASQSLLLGTGGYNEQFF.

V is TRBV28 and J is TRBJ2-7; D might be TRBD1 (6 bases). CDR1 is MDHEN, CDR2 SYDVKM, per germline. The CDR3 contains 15 residues. The V end was cut by 6 bases, the J end by 0 bases, with 15 bases between. CDR3 in amino acids: CASRPTGLFSYEQYF. In nucleotides, the CDR3 is TGTGCCAGCAGACCTACAGGGCTCTTCTCCTACGAGCAGTACTTC.

The V call is TRBV5-6, the J call TRBJ1-2; 8 nucleotides line up with TRBD1. The CDR3 has 13 amino acids. CDR1 and CDR2 (germline): SGHDT, YYEEEE. V shed 0 bases and J 6 bases; nucleotides not matched to a gene: 1. CDR3 DNA: TGTGCCAGCAGCTTGGGGGACAGGCATGGCTACACCTTC. Translating it yields CASSLGDRHGYTF. Complete variable domain (other parts from reference TRBV5-6 and TRBJ1-2): DAGVTQSPTHLIKTRGQQVTLRCSPKSGHDTVSWYQQALGQGPQFIFQYYEEEERQRGNFPDRFSGHQFPNYSSELNVNALLLGDSALYLCASSLGDRHGYTFGSGTRLTVV.

The chain employs TRBV5-4 and TRBJ2-2, with a weak D call TRBD2 (5 bases). The germline CDR1 and CDR2 sequences are SGHNT and YYREEE (reference sequence). The CDR3 consists of 14 residues. The germline V and J ends were trimmed by 2 bases and 5 bases, with 10 bases remaining between them. CDR3 sequence (DNA): TGTGCCAGCAGCTTCCGGGGAAATACCGGGGAGCTGTTTTTT. Amino acid sequence: CASSFRGNTGELFF.

This clone was found once. The gene calls are TRBV5-1 and TRBJ2-5, with TRBD2 identical over 10 bases. The CDR3 is made up of 16 amino acids. Germline CDR1 is SGHRS and CDR2 is YFSETQ. With V trimmed by 4 bases and J by 5 bases, 11 bases remained unmatched. CDR3 protein: CASSRTLAGVGETQYF. The CDR3 coding sequence is TGCGCCAGCAGCCGGACTCTAGCGGGAGTCGGGGAGACCCAGTACTTC.

This clone is medium-sized by share. The chain links TRBV13 to TRBJ2-2, with 10 bases that match TRBD2. The CDR3 is made up of 16 amino acids. From germline, CDR1 is PRHDT and CDR2 FYEKMQ (reference sequence). The V segment lost 5 bases and the J segment 8 bases; nucleotides outside the gene matches: 11. The DNA of the CDR3 is TGTGCCAGCAGCCCTTCTGCTAGCGGGAGAATGGGGGAGCTGTTTTTT. Protein sequence: CASSPSASGRMGELFF.